This T cell receptor beta chain came from a study of sequential checkpoint blockade in melanoma. Only in-frame clones appear in the TCRdb table, and some are missing; sequencing was by immunoSEQ multiplex PCR. The table records some 13,000 clones, about 73% of them present only once. Treatment reported: randomized to nivolumab then ipilimumab (arm A) or the reverse (arm B). PBMC sorting kept live CD3+CD8+ cells without CD19 or CD56. This clone was counted a few times. The clonotype was recovered from a human donor with melanoma. This sample comprised CD8+ T cells sorted from blood (inferred from file names), obtained from a patient given nivolumab and ipilimumab in sequence.

This chain's CDR3 is CASSDSDSHNEQFF. As DNA, the CDR3 is TGTGCCAGCAGTGACTCCGACTCTCACAATGAGCAGTTCTTC. This sequence joins TRBV6-4 and TRBJ2-1; no definite D call. CDR3 length: 14 residues. Germline V gives CDR1 MRHNA, CDR2 SNTAGT. The V end was cut by 0 bases, the J end by 5 bases, with 8 bases between.